The 22 T cell receptor beta chains reported below all come from one sample, sequenced in a study of blood T cell repertoires in COVID-19. Method: immunoSEQ multiplex PCR; TCRdb's copy keeps in-frame clones and lacks some. The sample records about 110,000 clones, 60% to 85% being singletons. Sequenced sample: peripheral blood. Receptor source: an elderly man with COVID-19, enrolled during active disease.

V gene TRBV11-2 combines with J gene TRBJ2-2; no firm D call. CDR1 SGHAT and CDR2 FQNNGV come from the germline V gene. V dropped 5 bases and J dropped 8 bases, with 6 bases sitting between them. The CDR3 spans 11 residues. Here the CDR3 reads CASSPPGELFF. The CDR3 region has the DNA TGTGCCAGCAGCCCCCCGGGGGAGCTGTTTTTT.

Concerning this clone: Mismatch with germline at one junction end may stem from a read error. The chain employs TRBV3-1 (or the pseudogene TRBV3-2) and TRBJ2-7, with 9 bases that match TRBD1. CDR3 length equals 23 residues. Germline V gene lookup returns CDR1 LGHDT and CDR2 YNNKEL (reference sequence). The CDR3: CASIQVPTISIYRGQLPYYEQYF. CDR3 nucleotide sequence: TGTGCCAGCATCCAAGTCCCCACTATCTCGATATACAGGGGGCAATTACCTTACTACGAGCAGTACTTC.

This sequence joins TRBV27 and TRBJ2-3; no reliable D call. This CDR3 has 14 residues. CDR1 MNHEY and CDR2 SMNVEV come from the germline V gene (reference sequence). Trimming took 5 bases from V and 2 from J, leaving 11 bases between them. CDR3 amino acids: CASSPFSPTDTQYF. DNA of the CDR3: TGTGCCAGCAGTCCTTTCAGTCCCACAGATACGCAGTATTTT.

The chain uses TRBV9 and TRBJ2-7, with 8 bases aligning to TRBD2. CDR1 and CDR2 (germline): SGDLS, YYNGEE. Trimming removed 2 bases from V and 0 bases from J; junction bases left unmatched: 4. CDR3 length equals 15 residues. The CDR3 loop is CASSVLAGDSYEQYF. The DNA for the CDR3 is TGTGCCAGCAGCGTTCTAGCGGGCGACTCCTACGAGCAGTACTTC.

The chain uses TRBV10-3 and TRBJ2-2, with 7 bases identical to TRBD2. V trimming: 10 bases; J trimming: 0 bases; junction bases outside the gene matches: 8. The CDR3 sequence is 15 residues long. From germline, CDR1 is ENHRY and CDR2 SYGVKD. The CDR3 reads CATSFSGSNTGELFF. The CDR3 DNA reads as TGTGCCACCTCTTTTAGCGGGTCGAACACCGGGGAGCTGTTTTTT.

In its sample, this clone was seen a few times. This rearrangement joins TRBV27 to TRBJ2-7; TRBD1 is a possible D gene (6 bases). Trimming cost V 8 bases and J 5 bases, with 19 bases left between them. This CDR3 region has 14 residues. Germline values: CDR1 MNHEY, CDR2 SMNVEV (reference sequence). In DNA form, the CDR3 reads TGTGCCAGCGCCTCCTTCCCACAGGGCAACGAGCAGTACTTC. It yields the protein CASASFPQGNEQYF.

The rearrangement uses TRBV28 and TRBJ1-1; TRBD1 is a possible D gene (6 bases). This CDR3 is built from 15 residues. V lost 4 bases, J lost 5 bases, and 17 bases lay in between. The germline V gene encodes CDR1 MDHEN and CDR2 SYDVKM. CDR3 DNA: TGTGCCAGCAGTTCTGTCGACAGGCTGTTTACTGAAGCTTTCTTT. It is translated as CASSSVDRLFTEAFF.

J is TRBJ1-5 and V is TRBV7-2; tentatively, D is TRBD1 (6 bases). Germline CDR1 is SGHTA and CDR2 is FQGNSA. V lost 5 bases, J lost 3 bases, and 14 bases lay in between. The length of the CDR3 is 15 residues. Here the CDR3 DNA reads TGTGCCAGCAGCCCAACAGGGAATAACAATCAGCCCCAGCATTTT. This encodes CASSPTGNNNQPQHF. Variable domain in full (rest from reference TRBV7-2 and TRBJ1-5): GAGVSQSPSNKVTEKGKDVELRCDPISGHTALYWYRQSLGQGLEFLIYFQGNSAPDKSGLPSDRFSAERTGGSVSTLTIQRTQQEDSAVYLCASSPTGNNNQPQHFGDGTRLSIL.

The J gene is TRBJ2-7, the V gene TRBV7-9, with D possibly matching TRBD1 (6 bases). Germline assignment: CDR1 SEHNR and CDR2 FQNEAQ (reference sequence). V lost 5 bases, J lost 1 base, and 9 bases lay in between. The length of the CDR3 is 13 residues. The DNA of the CDR3 is TGTGCCAGCAGCGGGGGCAGATCCTACGAGCAGTACTTC. This codes for CASSGGRSYEQYF. Looking up the rest from reference TRBV7-9 and TRBJ2-7 gives the full variable domain: DTGVSQNPRHKITKRGQNVTFRCDPISEHNRLYWYRQTLGQGPEFLTYFQNEAQLEKSRLLSDRFSAERPKGSFSTLEIQRTEQGDSAMYLCASSGGRSYEQYFGPGTRLTVT.

The rearrangement joins TRBV27 to TRBJ2-3; 10 positions agree with TRBD1. Germline lookup yields CDR1 MNHEY and CDR2 SMNVEV (reference sequence). This CDR3 is built from 13 residues. J lost 3 bases, V lost 11 bases, and 5 bases had no gene match. CDR3 bases: TGTGCCTGTCAGGGACAGGGGACAGATACGCAGTATTTT. It yields the protein CACQGQGTDTQYF.

V gene TRBV7-9 combines with J gene TRBJ2-2; weak D call: TRBD1 (6 bases). V was trimmed by 1 base and J by 5 bases, leaving 14 bases between them. The CDR3 is 16 amino acids. CDR1 and CDR2 from the germline V gene are SEHNR and FQNEAQ (reference sequence). The CDR3 DNA sequence: TGTGCCAGCAGCTTAGGCCCCGGGACACTGACCGGGGAGCTGTTTTTT. It codes for CASSLGPGTLTGELFF.

In DNA form, the CDR3 reads TGTGCCAGCTCACTCCAAAACCAGGGGGCCGACTATGGCTACACCTTC. Translation gives CASSLQNQGADYGYTF. The chain couples TRBV18 to TRBJ1-2; 8 nucleotides line up with TRBD1. CDR1 is KGHSH and CDR2 is LQKENI in the germline V gene. Trimming removed 4 bases from V and 3 bases from J; junction bases left unmatched: 10. The CDR3 runs 16 residues.

The table lists this clone with a few counts. This chain uses TRBV6-5 with TRBJ2-5; 9 bases match TRBD2. V shed 0 bases and J 3 bases; nucleotides not matched to a gene: 2. This CDR3 has 15 residues. Germline loops: CDR1 MNHEY, CDR2 SVGAGI. The CDR3 bases are TGTGCCAGCAGTTACTCGGGCGGGAGGGAAGAGACCCAGTACTTC. Protein sequence: CASSYSGGREETQYF.

This chain joins TRBV11-3 and TRBJ2-1, with no clear D. Germline CDR1 is SGHNT and CDR2 is YENEEA. CDR3 length: 13 residues. The V gene lost 4 bases and the J gene lost 10 bases, with 14 bases spanning the gap. CDR3 nucleotides: TGTGCCAGCAGCTCAAAATCAGGCACCGAGCAGTTCTTC. Protein product: CASSSKSGTEQFF.

J is TRBJ1-1 and V is TRBV28; D uncertain. Looked up from germline, CDR1 is MDHEN and CDR2 is SYDVKM. Trimming took off 1 base at V and 4 bases at J, with 10 bases between the two ends. The CDR3 covers 14 residues. CDR3 region: CASSLFDLGTEAFF. In DNA, the CDR3 is TGTGCCAGCAGTTTATTTGACTTGGGCACTGAAGCTTTCTTT.

This clone was picked up one time. CDR3 amino acids: CASSQEAGDTETQYF. The CDR3 coding sequence is TGCGCCAGCAGCCAAGAAGCAGGGGACACAGAGACCCAGTACTTC. The rearrangement links TRBV4-3 to TRBJ2-5; D possibly corresponds to TRBD1 (6 bases). CDR3 length equals 15 residues. Germline V lookup: CDR1 LGHNA, CDR2 YSLEER. The V end lost 0 bases, the J end lost 4 bases, and 12 bases lay between the germline ends.

This chain joins TRBV11-2 and TRBJ2-7; 10 nucleotides align to TRBD2. CDR1 and CDR2 from the germline V gene are SGHAT and FQNNGV. The V segment lost 1 base and the J segment 10 bases; nucleotides outside the gene matches: 7. The CDR3 covers 14 residues. Written as DNA, the CDR3 is TGTGCCAGCAGCTTAGGGACTAGCGGTGGAGCTCAGTACTTC. This sequence encodes CASSLGTSGGAQYF.

The chain uses TRBV5-1 and TRBJ1-6, with 7 bases aligning to TRBD1. CDR1 and CDR2 from the germline V gene are SGHRS and YFSETQ. The ends lost 1 base at V and 0 bases at J; junction bases unmatched: 10. The CDR3 consists of 19 residues. In DNA form, the CDR3 reads TGCGCCAGCAGCTTGTTACCGGGACAGACAAGCTCCTATAATTCACCCCTCCACTTT. Protein sequence: CASSLLPGQTSSYNSPLHF.

The rearrangement uses TRBV2 and TRBJ1-1; D gene uncertain. Germline CDR1 reads SNHLY; CDR2 reads FYNNEI. The CDR3 covers 12 residues. V was shortened by 3 bases and J by 3 bases, with 5 bases between the two germline ends. CDR3 in DNA: TGTGCCAGCAGTGACACGGACACTGAAGCTTTCTTT. As protein: CASSDTDTEAFF.

This sequence joins TRBV12-3 or TRBV12-4 and TRBJ1-1; no firm D call. The CDR3 has 13 amino acids. Trimming took 5 bases from V and 1 from J, leaving 8 bases between them. This CDR3 reads CASSRTANTEAFF. The DNA for the CDR3 is TGTGCCAGCAGTCGAACAGCGAACACTGAAGCTTTCTTT.

The CDR3 nucleotides read TGTGCCAGCAGTGGCACAGGGGAGGAGACCCAGTACTTC. This encodes CASSGTGEETQYF. The rearrangement joins TRBV6-2 or TRBV6-3 to TRBJ2-5; 7 bases line up with TRBD1. V shed 5 bases, J shed 5 bases, and the junction held 5 bases outside the gene matches. The CDR3 spans 13 residues. Germline-derived CDR1 and CDR2 are MNHEY and SVGEGT.

The chain combines TRBV5-1 with TRBJ2-7, with TRBD1 matching over 8 bases. V shed 4 bases and J 1 base; nucleotides not matched to a gene: 10. Germline CDR1 and CDR2: SGHRS and YFSETQ. The CDR3 is 16 residues long. The CDR3 DNA reads TGCGCCAGCAGCCCCGGGACAGGTTTTCAGTCCTACGAGCAGTACTTC. Translation gives CASSPGTGFQSYEQYF.